This passage covers 20 T cell receptor beta chains from one sample sequenced in a study of Graves' ophthalmopathy and Graves' hyperthyroidism. Amplification targeted the TCR beta CDR3 regions, with RNA transcripts as the source material. The authors performed first-round RT-PCR with HTBI primers and then a second-round multiplex PCR. In TCRdb, the multiplex PCR reads were re-called with MiXCR into one record per CDR3 protein. The table has 660,000 or so distinct CDR3 sequences, over 40% seen once; the top ten hold more than 3%. Sequenced: peripheral blood. These receptor sequences come from an adult man with Graves' ophthalmopathy.

This clonotype was detected only a few times. The chain recombines TRBV6-5 with TRBJ1-6, with a tentative D call TRBD1 (5 bases). Per germline, CDR1 MNHEY and CDR2 SVGAGI. V lost 1 base to trimming and J lost 7 bases, with 11 bases between them. The CDR3 has 15 residues. The CDR3 region has the DNA TGTGCCAGCAGTTACTTTAGGGGAAAGAATTCACCCCTCCACTTT. Protein product: CASSYFRGKNSPLHF.

This clonotype has at least ten counts. The chain has TRBV19 and TRBJ2-7, with 7 bases fitting TRBD1. V was pared by 6 bases and J by 2 bases, with 13 bases of the junction left unmatched. Germline CDR1 is LNHDA and CDR2 is SQIVND (reference sequence). The CDR3 has 16 amino acids. CDR3 amino acids: CASRDISGTATYEQYF. The DNA of the CDR3 is TGTGCCAGTAGGGATATTTCGGGGACAGCTACCTACGAGCAGTACTTC. Looking up the rest from reference TRBV19 and TRBJ2-7 gives the full variable domain: DGGITQSPKYLFRKEGQNVTLSCEQNLNHDAMYWYRQDPGQGLRLIYYSQIVNDFQKGDIAEGYSVSREKKESFPLTVTSAQKNPTAFYLCASRDISGTATYEQYFGPGTRLTVT.

The chain links TRBV10-3 to TRBJ1-1; D is possibly TRBD1 (5 bases). The CDR3 has 15 residues. V was shortened by 2 bases and J by 2 bases, with 12 bases between the two germline ends. The germline V gene encodes CDR1 ENHRY and CDR2 SYGVKD. CDR3 sequence (DNA): TGTGCCATCAGTGAGATGAGGGGAGGAAACACTGAAGCTTTCTTT. It specifies CAISEMRGGNTEAFF.

This clonotype occurred many times. This chain connects TRBV5-1 to TRBJ2-7, with 7 bases matching TRBD1. Looked up from germline, CDR1 is SGHRS and CDR2 is YFSETQ. The CDR3 extends over 15 amino acids. V dropped 3 bases and J dropped 1; count of bases not matched to a gene: 7. CDR3: CASSSVGTESYEQYF. Written as DNA, the CDR3 is TGCGCCAGCAGCTCTGTTGGGACAGAGTCCTACGAGCAGTACTTC. Full variable domain (missing parts from reference TRBV5-1 and TRBJ2-7): KAGVTQTPRYLIKTRGQQVTLSCSPISGHRSVSWYQQTPGQGLQFLFEYFSETQRNKGNFPGRFSGRQFSNSRSEMNVSTLELGDSALYLCASSSVGTESYEQYFGPGTRLTVT.

This clonotype came up many times. V and J are TRBV10-3 and TRBJ2-2; 9 bases agree with TRBD1. The germline CDR1 and CDR2 sequences are ENHRY and SYGVKD. This CDR3 has 16 amino acids. Losses at the gene ends were 7 bases for V and 4 bases for J; bases not matched to a gene: 10. The DNA of the CDR3 is TGTGCCATCAAAAGGGCAGGACAGGGGTTCACCGGGGAGCTGTTTTTT. Encoded protein: CAIKRAGQGFTGELFF.

Turning to this clonotype: The germline gene is not matched at one end of the junction; a read error may be the cause. The CDR3 is CASSAKRDGKYEQYF. Here the CDR3 DNA reads TGTGCCAGCAGTGCGAAAAGGGACGGGAAGTACGAGCAGTACTTC. The genes are TRBV10-3 and TRBJ2-7; D tentatively reads TRBD1 or TRBD2 (5 bases each). Per the germline V gene, CDR1 is ENHRY and CDR2 is SYGVKD. This CDR3 comprises 15 residues.

On this clonotype: One end of the junction fails to match germline, which may point to a read error. The chain employs TRBV10-3 and TRBJ2-3; possibly TRBD2 for D (5 bases). CDR1 and CDR2 (germline): ENHRY, SYGVKD. CDR3 length: 13 amino acids. CDR3 protein: CASSSPAGDTQYF. For the CDR3, the DNA is TGTGCCAGCAGTAGCCCCGCGGGAGATACGCAGTATTTT.

This clonotype was seen more than once but under ten times. The CDR3, as DNA: TGTGCCAGCAGCTTGGGCCTTAGGGGCTACACCTTC. Protein: CASSLGLRGYTF. The V call is TRBV5-6, the J call TRBJ1-2; D call uncertain. The germline V and J ends were trimmed by 0 bases and 8 bases, with 8 bases remaining between them. The CDR3 totals 12 residues. Germline CDR1 and CDR2: SGHDT and YYEEEE.

Details on this clonotype: This may be a read error: a much more frequent sequence differs by one nucleotide. The gene calls are TRBV11-2 and TRBJ1-2; no firm D call. CDR3 length: 14 residues. Germline CDR1 SGHAT, CDR2 FQNNGV. The CDR3 coding sequence is TGTGCCCGCAGCTTAGTACAAAGCAGAGGAGGCTACACCTTC. It is translated as CARSLVQSRGGYTF.

The gene calls are TRBV2 and TRBJ1-4; 8 bases are shared with TRBD1. Trimming at V came to 6 bases and at J to 4 bases, leaving 10 bases not matched to a gene. The CDR3 spans 16 residues. Germline-derived CDR1 and CDR2 are SNHLY and FYNNEI. In DNA form, the CDR3 reads TGTGCCAGCAGAGAACCCGGGACAGGCCGTAATGAAAAACTGTTTTTT. Protein: CASREPGTGRNEKLFF.

This sequence joins TRBV6-5 and TRBJ1-1, with D possibly TRBD1 on 5 matching bases. The V gene's germline CDR1 is MNHEY and CDR2 SVGAGI. V lost 0 bases, J lost 3 bases, and 11 bases lay in between. The CDR3 covers 15 residues. CDR3 in amino acids: CASSYSKQGYTEAFF. The CDR3, as DNA: TGTGCCAGCAGTTACTCGAAGCAGGGATACACTGAAGCTTTCTTT.

This clonotype has ten or more counts. The CDR3 DNA reads TGCGCCAGCAGTCTCGAGGGACAGGGAGGTCAGCCCCAGCATTTT. It yields the protein CASSLEGQGGQPQHF. V is TRBV5-1 and J is TRBJ1-5; the match to TRBD1 covers 9 bases. Per germline, CDR1 SGHRS and CDR2 YFSETQ. CDR3 length equals 15 residues. J lost 6 bases, V lost 5 bases, and 9 bases had no gene match.

In this sample, this clonotype turned up a few times. A much larger clone differs from this one at a single base, so this may be a read error. The chain joins TRBV10-3 to TRBJ1-4; maybe TRBD1 (5 bases). Germline values: CDR1 ENHRY, CDR2 SYGVKD. The V end lost 5 bases, the J end lost 8 bases, and 12 bases lay between the germline ends. The CDR3 is made up of 13 amino acids. The CDR3 here is CAISPQGGEKLFF. DNA for the CDR3: TGTGCCATCAGTCCCCAGGGAGGCGAAAAACTGTTTTTT.

The chain employs TRBV15 and TRBJ2-5, with 8 nucleotides matching TRBD1. Looked up from germline, CDR1 is LNHNV and CDR2 is YYDKDF (reference sequence). V was clipped by 5 bases and J by 5 bases; unmatched bases: 13. The CDR3 totals 16 residues. The CDR3 spells CATSRWSSTGAETQYF. For the CDR3, the DNA is TGTGCCACCAGCCGGTGGTCGTCGACAGGGGCTGAGACCCAGTACTTC.

This clonotype came up a few times. The V call is TRBV6-1, the J call TRBJ1-5; no definite D call. This CDR3 is built from 15 residues. V gave up 5 bases and J gave up 0 bases, with 11 bases separating them. Germline V CDR1 and CDR2: MNHNS, SASEGT. CDR3 sequence reads: CASSYSPDSNQPQHF. The CDR3 DNA follows: TGTGCCAGCAGTTATTCGCCCGATAGCAATCAGCCCCAGCATTTT.

The rearrangement joins TRBV2 to TRBJ1-1; the D is unclear. The germline V gene has CDR1 SNHLY and CDR2 FYNNEI. The CDR3 covers 10 residues. With 8 bases removed from V and 11 bases from J, the gap between germline ends came to 12 bases. CDR3 nucleotide sequence: TGTGCCAGCCAAGTGGGATTTGCTTTCTTT. Protein product: CASQVGFAFF.

This clonotype was counted at least ten times. The rearrangement joins TRBV5-1 to TRBJ1-1, with no clear D. The CDR3 contains 14 residues. The germline V gene has CDR1 SGHRS and CDR2 YFSETQ. The germline V and J ends were trimmed by 4 bases and 8 bases, with 18 bases remaining between them. This CDR3 is CASSPNRPRGEAFF. The CDR3 region has the DNA TGCGCCAGCAGCCCCAACCGACCGAGAGGGGAAGCTTTCTTT.

The chain couples TRBV7-9 to TRBJ2-7; D may be TRBD1 (6 bases). The V and J ends lost 4 bases and 4 bases respectively, with 20 bases between them. Germline V gene data show CDR1 as SEHNR and CDR2 as FQNEAQ (reference sequence). The CDR3 has 16 amino acids. In DNA, the CDR3 is TGTGCCAGCAGCTACGGCCCGTCGGACAGCTTATACGAGCAGTACTTC. The encoded protein is CASSYGPSDSLYEQYF.

This clonotype was detected only once. CDR3 nucleotides: TGCAGCGTTGAGCCGGGGGGGCCCAATCAGCCCCAGCATTTT. Encoded protein: CSVEPGGPNQPQHF. V and J are TRBV29-1 and TRBJ1-5; maybe TRBD1 (6 bases). Trimming took off 3 bases at V and 3 bases at J, with 12 bases between the two ends. The CDR3 is 14 residues long. Germline loops: CDR1 SQVTM, CDR2 ANQGSEA. Full variable domain (rest looked up from reference TRBV29-1 and TRBJ1-5): SAVISQKPSRDICQRGTSLTIQCQVDSQVTMMFWYRQQPGQSLTLIATANQGSEATYESGFVIDKFPISRPNLTFSTLTVSNMSPEDSSIYLCSVEPGGPNQPQHFGDGTRLSIL.

Concerning this clonotype: This may arise from a read error, as a much more abundant clone is one base away. CDR3 DNA: TGTGCCACCAGTGGACAGGGAAGCAATCAGCCCCAGCATTTT. Protein: CATSGQGSNQPQHF. V is TRBV24-1 and J is TRBJ1-5; TRBD1 aligns across 7 bases. The CDR3 extends over 14 amino acids. With 5 bases clipped from V and 1 base from J, the junction kept 1 base outside the gene matches. Germline lookup yields CDR1 KGHDR and CDR2 SFDVKD.